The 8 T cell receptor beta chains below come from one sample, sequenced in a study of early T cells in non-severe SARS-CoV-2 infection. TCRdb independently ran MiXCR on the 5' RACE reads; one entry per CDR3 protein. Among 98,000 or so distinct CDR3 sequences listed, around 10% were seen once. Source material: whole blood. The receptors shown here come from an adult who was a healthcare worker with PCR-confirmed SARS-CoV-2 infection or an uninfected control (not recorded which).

This CDR3 is CASSARQGSTDTQYF. CDR3 coding DNA: TGTGCCAGCAGCGCCCGACAGGGTAGCACAGATACGCAGTATTTT. The rearrangement uses TRBV7-3 and TRBJ2-3, with 7 bases that match TRBD1. V lost 5 bases to trimming and J lost 0 bases; unmatched junction nucleotides: 5. Germline V lookup: CDR1 SGHTA, CDR2 FQGTGA. CDR3 length equals 15 residues.

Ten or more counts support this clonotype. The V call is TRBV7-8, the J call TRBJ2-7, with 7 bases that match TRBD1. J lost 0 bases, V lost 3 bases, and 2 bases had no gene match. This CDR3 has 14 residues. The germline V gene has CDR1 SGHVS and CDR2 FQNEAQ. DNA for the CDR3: TGTGCCAGCAGCTTGAGGGACAGCTCCTACGAGCAGTACTTC. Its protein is CASSLRDSSYEQYF.

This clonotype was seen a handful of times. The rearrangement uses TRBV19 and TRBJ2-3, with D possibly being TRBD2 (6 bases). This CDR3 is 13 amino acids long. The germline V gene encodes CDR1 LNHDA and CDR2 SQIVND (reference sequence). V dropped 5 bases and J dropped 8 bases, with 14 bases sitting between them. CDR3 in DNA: TGTGCCAGTAGTGGACTAAGTAGCGGTACGCAGTATTTT. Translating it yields CASSGLSSGTQYF.

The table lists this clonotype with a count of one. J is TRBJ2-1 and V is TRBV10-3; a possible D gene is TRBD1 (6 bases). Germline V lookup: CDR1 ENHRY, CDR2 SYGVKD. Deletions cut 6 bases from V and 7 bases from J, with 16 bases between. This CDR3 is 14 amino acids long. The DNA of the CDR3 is TGTGCCATCAGGGACAGTGGCGTTCTAAATGAGCAGTTCTTC. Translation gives CAIRDSGVLNEQFF.

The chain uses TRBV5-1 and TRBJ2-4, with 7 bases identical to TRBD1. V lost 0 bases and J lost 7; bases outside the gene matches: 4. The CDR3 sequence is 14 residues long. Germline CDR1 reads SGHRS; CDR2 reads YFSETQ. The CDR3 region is CASSLVGGGNIQYF. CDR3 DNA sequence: TGCGCCAGCAGCTTGGTAGGGGGCGGGAACATTCAGTACTTC.

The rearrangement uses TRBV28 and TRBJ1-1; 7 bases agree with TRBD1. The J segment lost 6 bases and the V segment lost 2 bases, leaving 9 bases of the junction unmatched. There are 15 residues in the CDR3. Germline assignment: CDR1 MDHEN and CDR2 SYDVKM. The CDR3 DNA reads TGTGCCAGCAGTTTAAAGGCAGGGGGACTACCTGAAGCTTTCTTT. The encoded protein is CASSLKAGGLPEAFF.

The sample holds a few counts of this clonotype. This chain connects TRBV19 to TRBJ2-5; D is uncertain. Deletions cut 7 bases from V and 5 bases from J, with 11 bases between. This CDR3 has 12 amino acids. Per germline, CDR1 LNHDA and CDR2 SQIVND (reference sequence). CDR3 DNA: TGTGCCAGTAATTCCGGTGGGGAGACCCAGTACTTC. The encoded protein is CASNSGGETQYF.

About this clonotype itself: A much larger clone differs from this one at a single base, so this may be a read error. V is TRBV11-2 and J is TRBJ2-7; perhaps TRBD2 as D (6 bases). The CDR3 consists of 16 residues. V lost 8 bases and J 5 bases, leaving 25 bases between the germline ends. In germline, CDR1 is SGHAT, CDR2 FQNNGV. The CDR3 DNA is TGTGCCAGCGGCGAAGGAGGAGGGCCGTTTAGTGACGAGCAGTACTTC. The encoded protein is CASGEGGGPFSDEQYF. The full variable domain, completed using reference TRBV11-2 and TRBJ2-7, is EAGVAQSPRYKIIEKRQSVAFWCNPISGHATLYWYQQILGQGPKLLIQFQNNGVVDDSQLPKDRFSAERLKGVDSTLKIQPAKLEDSAVYLCASGEGGGPFSDEQYFGPGTRLTVT.